This is a list of T cell receptor beta chains from one sample in a study of tumor-infiltrating lymphocytes in primary liver carcinoma. Each CDR3 protein gets one entry after TCRdb re-called the multiplex PCR reads with MiXCR. The sample includes more than 60,000 distinct CDR3 sequences, roughly three quarters of them seen just once. The sequenced sample consisted of liver tumor tissue from sampling region 4. The source is a man aged 35 to 55 with primary liver carcinoma and hepatitis B virus infection. CDR3s include the opening cysteine and the closing phenylalanine or tryptophan. The D gene is left open where the match is weak. A row's size may be missing; if present it is once, few, many or a size class.

j_call d_call v_call clone_size cdr3_aa cdr3_nt
TRBJ2-7 TRBD2 TRBV5-1 - CANSETSWGVYEHYF TGCGCCAACAGCGAGACTAGCTGGGGTGTCTACGAGCACTACTTC
TRBJ2-3 - TRBV20-1 - CSADITSTDKQYF TGCAGTGCAGACATTACTAGCACAGATAAGCAGTATTTT
TRBJ2-5 - TRBV11-1 - CASNLGGMTRGTQYF TGTGCCAGCAACTTGGGCGGCATGACGCGAGGGACCCAGTACTTC
TRBJ2-5 - TRBV5-1 - CAGSLSGPQTQETQYF TGCGCCGGCAGCTTGTCGGGTCCCCAAACCCAAGAGACCCAGTACTTC
TRBJ2-1 TRBD2 TRBV2 - CASRGTSGYNGQFF TGTGCCAGCAGGGGGACTAGCGGTTACAATGGGCAGTTCTTC
TRBJ2-2 TRBD2 TRBV4-2 - CTGSRGLADANTGELFF TGTACCGGCAGCCGCGGACTAGCGGACGCGAACACCGGGGAGCTGTTTTTT
TRBJ2-5 TRBD1 TRBV10-3 - CTVSEGQNQETQYF TGTACCGTTAGTGAGGGACAGAACCAAGAGACCCAGTACTTC
TRBJ2-7 TRBD1 TRBV6-1 - CANSGQGSYEQYF TGTGCCAACAGTGGACAGGGGAGCTACGAGCAGTACTTC
TRBJ1-4 - TRBV28 few CASSSLSRQVEKLFF TGTGCCAGCAGTTCCCTCTCTAGACAGGTTGAAAAACTGTTTTTT
TRBJ1-2 - TRBV19 - CASSMLVNYGYTF TGTGCCAGTAGTATGTTGGTTAACTATGGCTACACCTTC
TRBJ1-5 - TRBV18 - CASSPTGGVGGDQPQHF TGTGCCAGCTCACCTACAGGCGGCGTAGGGGGGGATCAGCCCCAGCATTTT
TRBJ2-1 - TRBV6-1 - CASGDVGYNEQFF TGTGCCAGCGGTGACGTGGGATACAACGAGCAGTTCTTC
TRBJ2-2 TRBD1 TRBV20-1 - CSAQTGIGTGELFF TGCAGTGCTCAGACAGGGATCGGCACCGGGGAGCTGTTTTTT
TRBJ2-2 - TRBV7-3 - CATSLTRVGAGELFF TGTGCCACCAGCTTAACCAGGGTTGGGGCCGGGGAGCTGTTTTTT
TRBJ1-4 - TRBV12-3/TRBV12-4 - CASILGGEKLFF TGTGCCAGCATCCTGGGAGGAGAAAAACTGTTTTTT
TRBJ1-1 - TRBV6-6 - CASGYNGGEDTVAFF TGTGCCAGCGGTTACAATGGGGGCGAGGACACCGTAGCTTTCTTT
TRBJ2-1 - TRBV29-1 - CSVERTGYDEQFF TGCAGCGTCGAACGGACGGGCTACGATGAGCAGTTCTTC
TRBJ2-3 - TRBV28 - CASSLPGAESRYF TGTGCCAGCAGTTTACCCGGGGCAGAGTCTCGGTATTTT
TRBJ1-1 - TRBV12-3/TRBV12-4 medium-sized CASSLNSLTEAFF TGTGCCAGCAGTTTAAATTCTCTCACTGAAGCTTTCTTT
TRBJ1-1 - TRBV28 - CASSLGWGDTEALF TGTGCCAGCAGTTTGGGTTGGGGAGACACTGAAGCTCTCTTT
TRBJ1-6 - TRBV14 - CASSQRGGNSPLHF TGTGCCAGTAGCCAGCGGGGGGGTAATTCACCCCTCCACTTT
TRBJ2-7 - TRBV29-1 - CSVELSSYEQYF TGCAGCGTTGAACTGTCTTCCTACGAGCAGTACTTC
TRBJ2-7 TRBD2 TRBV11-2 - CASSLITRGRADPPYEQYF TGCGCCAGCAGCTTAATTACTAGAGGGAGGGCCGATCCTCCCTACGAGCAGTACTTC
TRBJ2-2 - TRBV28 - CASSLVQTGELFF TGTGCCAGCAGTCTGGTACAAACCGGGGAGCTGTTTTTT
TRBJ2-1 TRBD2 TRBV11-2 medium-sized CASSFLLAGGRQFF TGTGCCAGCAGCTTCCTACTAGCGGGAGGGCGGCAGTTCTTC
TRBJ2-1 TRBD2 TRBV2 few CASTSDSGRGYEQFF TGTGCCAGCACGTCAGATAGCGGGAGAGGCTATGAGCAGTTCTTC
TRBJ2-7 - TRBV11-2 - CASSLGGTGISCERYF TGTGCCAGCAGCTTAGGAGGGACGGGAATCTCCTGCGAGCGGTACTTC
TRBJ2-1 - TRBV11-2 once CTSSPEGHTYNEQFF TGTACCAGCAGCCCGGAGGGCCACACCTACAATGAGCAGTTCTTC
TRBJ1-4 - TRBV28 - CASSCDRQAGRERLFF TGTGCCAGCAGTTGTGACCGACAGGCCGGAAGGGAAAGACTGTTTTTT
TRBJ2-7 - TRBV28 - CASSPIQLPGEQYF TGTGCCAGCAGTCCGATACAACTACCGGGCGAGCAGTACTTC
TRBJ2-7 TRBD2 TRBV6-6 - CASSYPIGLAGGVSYEQYF TGTGCCAGCAGTTACCCTATCGGACTAGCGGGAGGGGTCTCCTACGAGCAGTACTTC